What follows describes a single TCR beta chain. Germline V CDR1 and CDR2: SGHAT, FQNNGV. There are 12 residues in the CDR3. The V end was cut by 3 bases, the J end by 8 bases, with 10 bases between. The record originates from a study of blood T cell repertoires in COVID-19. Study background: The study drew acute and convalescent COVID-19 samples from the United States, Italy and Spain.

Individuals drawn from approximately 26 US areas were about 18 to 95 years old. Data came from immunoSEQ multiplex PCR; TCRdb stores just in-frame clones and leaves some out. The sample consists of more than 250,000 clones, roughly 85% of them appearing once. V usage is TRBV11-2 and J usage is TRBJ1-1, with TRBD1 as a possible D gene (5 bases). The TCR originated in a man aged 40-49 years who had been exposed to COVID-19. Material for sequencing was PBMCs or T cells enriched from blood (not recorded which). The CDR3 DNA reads TGTGCCAGCAGCTTGCAGGGTGTGGAAGCTTTCTTT. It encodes CASSLQGVEAFF.